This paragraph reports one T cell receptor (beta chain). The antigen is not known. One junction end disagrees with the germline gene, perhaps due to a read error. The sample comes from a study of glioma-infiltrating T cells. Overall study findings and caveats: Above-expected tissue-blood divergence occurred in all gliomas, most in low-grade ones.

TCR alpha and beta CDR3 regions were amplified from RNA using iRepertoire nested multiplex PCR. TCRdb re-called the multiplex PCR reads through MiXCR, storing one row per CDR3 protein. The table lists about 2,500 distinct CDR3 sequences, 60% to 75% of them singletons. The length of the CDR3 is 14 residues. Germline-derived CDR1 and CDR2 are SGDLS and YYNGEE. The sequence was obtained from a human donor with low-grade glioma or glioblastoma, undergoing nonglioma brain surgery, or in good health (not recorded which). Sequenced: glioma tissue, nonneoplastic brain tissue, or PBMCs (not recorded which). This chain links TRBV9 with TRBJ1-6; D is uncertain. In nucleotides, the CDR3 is TGTGCCAGCAGCGCAGGTCCGGGGAATTCACCACTCCACTTT. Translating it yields CASSAGPGNSPLHF. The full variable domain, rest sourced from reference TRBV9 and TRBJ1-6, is DSGVTQTPKHLITATGQRVTLRCSPRSGDLSVYWYQQSLDQGLQFLIQYYNGEERAKGNILERFSAQQFPDLHSELNLSSLELGDSALYFCASSAGPGNSPLHFGNGTRLTVT.